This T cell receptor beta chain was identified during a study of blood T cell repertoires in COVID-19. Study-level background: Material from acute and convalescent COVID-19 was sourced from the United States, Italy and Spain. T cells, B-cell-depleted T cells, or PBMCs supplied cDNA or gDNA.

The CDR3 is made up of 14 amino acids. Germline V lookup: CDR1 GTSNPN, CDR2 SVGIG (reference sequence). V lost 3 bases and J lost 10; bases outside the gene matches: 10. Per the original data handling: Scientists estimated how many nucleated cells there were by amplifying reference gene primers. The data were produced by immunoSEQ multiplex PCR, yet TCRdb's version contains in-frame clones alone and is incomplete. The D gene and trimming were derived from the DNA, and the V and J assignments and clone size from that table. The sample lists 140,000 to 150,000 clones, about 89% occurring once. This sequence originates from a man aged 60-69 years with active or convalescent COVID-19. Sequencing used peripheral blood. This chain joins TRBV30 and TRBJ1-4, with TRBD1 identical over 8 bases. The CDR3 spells CAWSGQGARGKLFF. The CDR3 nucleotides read TGTGCCTGGAGCGGGCAGGGGGCACGGGGAAAACTGTTTTTT.